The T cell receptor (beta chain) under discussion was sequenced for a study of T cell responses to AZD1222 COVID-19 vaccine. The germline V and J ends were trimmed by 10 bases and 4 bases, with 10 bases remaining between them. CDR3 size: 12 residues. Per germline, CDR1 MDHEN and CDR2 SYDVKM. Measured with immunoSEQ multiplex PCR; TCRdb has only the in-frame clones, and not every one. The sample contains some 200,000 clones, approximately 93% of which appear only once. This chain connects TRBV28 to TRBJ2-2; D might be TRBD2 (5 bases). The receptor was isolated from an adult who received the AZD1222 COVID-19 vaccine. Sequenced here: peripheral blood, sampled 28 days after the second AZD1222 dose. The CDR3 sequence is CAIPSLTGELFF. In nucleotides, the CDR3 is TGTGCCATACCTAGCCTCACCGGGGAGCTGTTTTTT.